These 25 T cell receptor beta chains originate from one sample sequenced in a study of T-cell memory formation after mild COVID-19. TCRdb passed the 5' RACE reads through MiXCR, listing each CDR3 protein once. This table has 350,000 or so distinct CDR3 sequences, 10% to 15% appearing once. The sequenced sample consisted of PBMCs or a T cell subset sorted from them (not recorded which). These receptors all come from a man between 18 and 35 years old who had mild COVID-19 (a few samples of this study predate the infection). Cell type and time point are not known.

This clonotype has just a few counts. CDR3 region: CSVEELGGGTEAFF. CDR3 DNA sequence: TGCAGCGTTGAAGAACTAGGAGGGGGCACTGAAGCTTTCTTT. The chain uses TRBV29-1 and TRBJ1-1; possibly TRBD1 for D (6 bases). The germline V gene encodes CDR1 SQVTM and CDR2 ANQGSEA. Trimming pared 0 bases from V and 4 bases from J, leaving 12 bases between. There are 14 residues in the CDR3.

J is TRBJ1-1 and V is TRBV5-1, with 8 bases identical to TRBD1. Germline V gene data show CDR1 as SGHRS and CDR2 as YFSETQ. The V gene end was trimmed by 6 bases and the J gene end by 3 bases; junction bases not matched to a gene: 10. The CDR3 spans 15 residues. CDR3 amino acids: CASTEIQGADTEAFF. Written as DNA, the CDR3 is TGCGCCAGCACCGAAATCCAGGGGGCTGACACTGAAGCTTTCTTT. The full variable domain, its missing parts supplied by reference TRBV5-1 and TRBJ1-1, is KAGVTQTPRYLIKTRGQQVTLSCSPISGHRSVSWYQQTPGQGLQFLFEYFSETQRNKGNFPGRFSGRQFSNSRSEMNVSTLELGDSALYLCASTEIQGADTEAFFGQGTRLTVV.

This clonotype was seen a handful of times. The rearrangement uses TRBV5-1 and TRBJ2-2, with TRBD1 as a possible D gene (6 bases). The CDR3 runs 14 residues. Deletions cut 3 bases from V and 5 bases from J, with 11 bases between. Germline V CDR1 and CDR2: SGHRS, YFSETQ. The CDR3 is CASSSQGSTGELFF. CDR3 bases: TGCGCCAGCAGCTCGCAGGGGAGTACCGGGGAGCTGTTTTTT.

As for this clonotype: One end of the junction fails to match germline, which may point to a read error. The chain uses TRBV5-1 and TRBJ1-1; D might be TRBD1 (5 bases). Germline V CDR1 and CDR2: SGHRS, YFSETQ. CDR3 size: 12 residues. For the CDR3, the DNA is TGTGCCAGCAGCTTAGGAACAGGTGAAGCTTTCTTT. Translation gives CASSLGTGEAFF. Supplemented by reference TRBV5-1 and TRBJ1-1, the full variable domain reads KAGVTQTPRYLIKTRGQQVTLSCSPISGHRSVSWYQQTPGQGLQFLFEYFSETQRNKGNFPGRFSGRQFSNSRSEMNVSTLELGDSALYLCASSLGTGEAFFGQGTRLTVV.

There are a few counts of this clonotype. The chain is built from TRBV20-1 and TRBJ2-1; 11 positions agree with TRBD2. V trimming: 5 bases; J trimming: 2 bases; junction bases outside the gene matches: 5. The germline CDR1 and CDR2 sequences are DFQATT and SNEGSKA (reference sequence). This CDR3 is built from 15 residues. The CDR3 is CSAATTSGAYNEQFF. The CDR3 DNA is TGCAGTGCTGCGACGACTAGCGGGGCCTACAATGAGCAGTTCTTC.

This clonotype was picked up many times. The rearrangement uses TRBV27 and TRBJ1-2; possible D gene TRBD1, 5 bases. The CDR3 runs 14 residues. V lost 1 base, J lost 6 bases, and 12 bases lay in between. Germline-derived CDR1 and CDR2 are MNHEY and SMNVEV (reference sequence). Here the CDR3 reads CASSLLGQGDGYTF. For the CDR3, the DNA is TGTGCCAGCAGTTTATTAGGTCAGGGAGATGGCTACACCTTC.

This chain joins TRBV4-2 and TRBJ1-2, with D hard to call. V dropped 0 bases and J dropped 4 bases, with 15 bases sitting between them. The CDR3 is 16 residues long. The V gene's germline CDR1 is LGHNA and CDR2 YNFKEQ. DNA for the CDR3: TGTGCCAGCAGCCAAGAACTGAGGTCATCAACCTATGGCTACACCTTC. Translated: CASSQELRSSTYGYTF.

The genes are TRBV11-2 and TRBJ1-2, with a tentative D call TRBD1 (5 bases). Trimming cost V 5 bases and J 7 bases, with 35 bases left between them. CDR1 SGHAT and CDR2 FQNNGV come from the germline V gene. The CDR3 length is 20 residues. This CDR3 is CASSQRLSAAKGQKVAGYTF. Written as DNA, the CDR3 is TGTGCCAGCAGCCAGCGTCTTTCGGCGGCCAAGGGGCAAAAGGTTGCTGGCTACACCTTC.

The chain recombines TRBV10-3 with TRBJ2-1; 14 bases map to TRBD2. This CDR3 region has 17 residues. The germline V gene has CDR1 ENHRY and CDR2 SYGVKD. V gave up 2 bases and J gave up 5 bases; unmatched junction bases: 5. In nucleotides, the CDR3 is TGTGCCATCAGTGAGGGGACTAGCGGGGGCCGTCACAATGAGCAGTTCTTC. Protein: CAISEGTSGGRHNEQFF.

This clonotype was seen a few times. The chain recombines TRBV6-5 with TRBJ2-7; 8 nucleotides line up with TRBD1. The length of the CDR3 is 15 residues. Germline lookup yields CDR1 MNHEY and CDR2 SVGAGI. After removal of 5 bases from V and 2 bases from J, the junction contained 8 bases not matched to a gene. The CDR3 DNA is TGTGCCAGCAGTCCCTCAGGGACAGGAACCTACGAGCAGTACTTC. Translated, it gives CASSPSGTGTYEQYF.

This clonotype was detected a few times. The gene calls are TRBV30 and TRBJ1-5; maybe TRBD1 (5 bases). V shed 1 base and J shed 7 bases, with 11 bases lying between them. The CDR3 runs 13 residues. Germline values: CDR1 GTSNPN, CDR2 SVGIG (reference sequence). In nucleotides, the CDR3 is TGTGCCTGGAGTGCAGGGTCGTTCCAGCCCCAGCATTTT. It specifies CAWSAGSFQPQHF.

This clonotype was seen only a few times. This chain links TRBV6-5 with TRBJ1-6; D gene unclear. The length of the CDR3 is 16 residues. Germline lookup yields CDR1 MNHEY and CDR2 SVGAGI. The V end lost 0 bases, the J end lost 7 bases, and 13 bases lay between the germline ends. DNA for the CDR3: TGTGCCAGCAGTTACTCATCGGGCGCGGGAAATTCACCCCTCCACTTT. Encoded protein: CASSYSSGAGNSPLHF.

This chain uses TRBV11-2 with TRBJ2-5; tentative D call: TRBD1 (6 bases). The germline gives CDR1 SGHAT, CDR2 FQNNGV. CDR3 size: 15 residues. With 5 bases removed from V and 8 bases from J, the gap between germline ends came to 21 bases. CDR3 amino acids: CASSPGLGGRETQYF. Here the CDR3 DNA reads TGTGCCAGCAGCCCAGGGTTAGGGGGAAGAGAAACCCAGTACTTC.

This clonotype was observed a few times. The gene calls are TRBV29-1 and TRBJ1-1; the D gene is possibly TRBD1 (5 bases). Germline-derived CDR1 and CDR2 are SQVTM and ANQGSEA. Trimming shortened V by 0 bases and J by 11 bases, and 16 bases separated the two germline ends. The CDR3 covers 13 residues. CDR3 sequence: CSVEDSPGQGAFF. Written as DNA, the CDR3 is TGCAGCGTTGAAGATTCACCGGGGCAAGGGGCTTTCTTT. The full variable domain, its missing parts supplied by reference TRBV29-1 and TRBJ1-1, is SAVISQKPSRDICQRGTSLTIQCQVDSQVTMMFWYRQQPGQSLTLIATANQGSEATYESGFVIDKFPISRPNLTFSTLTVSNMSPEDSSIYLCSVEDSPGQGAFFGQGTRLTVV.

This clonotype was recorded at least ten times. The chain combines TRBV3-1 with TRBJ2-1; TRBD2 aligns across 11 bases. The CDR3 contains 16 residues. Trimming cost V 2 bases and J 4 bases; bases outside gene matches: 4. In germline, CDR1 is LGHDT, CDR2 YNNKEL (reference sequence). The CDR3 protein is CASSQRLAGGYNEQFF. CDR3 DNA sequence: TGTGCCAGCAGCCAACGGCTAGCGGGGGGTTACAATGAGCAGTTCTTC.

The chain uses TRBV12-3 or TRBV12-4 and TRBJ1-1; D ambiguous. With 5 bases removed from V and 5 bases from J, the gap between germline ends came to 12 bases. The CDR3 contains 13 residues. The CDR3 loop is CASSRASGTEAFF. CDR3 DNA: TGTGCCAGCAGTCGTGCTTCTGGGACTGAAGCTTTCTTT.

The rearrangement joins TRBV6-6 to TRBJ1-6; weak D call: TRBD1 (5 bases). CDR1 and CDR2 from the germline V gene are MNHNY and SVGAGI (reference sequence). V was cut by 6 bases and J by 6 bases, with 9 bases left in between. This CDR3 region has 13 residues. The chain's CDR3 is CASRQVSNSPLHF. Here the CDR3 DNA reads TGTGCCAGCAGACAGGTTTCTAATTCACCCCTCCACTTT.

The chain carries TRBV10-3 and TRBJ2-7; 9 nucleotides agree with TRBD1. The germline V gene has CDR1 ENHRY and CDR2 SYGVKD. V trimming: 4 bases; J trimming: 5 bases; junction bases outside the gene matches: 6. CDR3 length: 14 amino acids. CDR3 sequence (DNA): TGTGCCATCAGTGCCCGGGACAGGGCAAACGAGCAGTACTTC. This sequence encodes CAISARDRANEQYF.

Of note for this clonotype: Germline is not matched at one junction end, which may reflect a read error. The genes are TRBV6-1 and TRBJ2-5; 8 bases align to TRBD2. The CDR3 is 14 residues long. Germline assignment: CDR1 MNHNS and CDR2 SASEGT. The CDR3 nucleotides read TGTGCCAGCGGGGCGGGACACACGGGGGGGACCAAGTACTTC. Protein sequence: CASGAGHTGGTKYF.

This chain uses TRBV15 with TRBJ1-1, with 7 bases fitting TRBD1. The V gene end was trimmed by 3 bases and the J gene end by 5 bases; junction bases not matched to a gene: 6. CDR1 is LNHNV, CDR2 YYDKDF, per germline (reference sequence). The CDR3 loop spans 14 amino acids. The CDR3 spells CATSSTGAGTEAFF. The CDR3 region has the DNA TGTGCCACCAGCAGTACAGGGGCAGGGACTGAAGCTTTCTTT.

The chain joins TRBV5-1 to TRBJ1-1, with TRBD1 as a possible D gene (6 bases). V gave up 4 bases and J gave up 4 bases, with 14 bases separating them. Per the germline V gene, CDR1 is SGHRS and CDR2 is YFSETQ. The CDR3 extends over 14 amino acids. The CDR3 DNA reads as TGCGCCAGCAGCAATGCAGGGGCTATCACTGAAGCTTTCTTT. It codes for CASSNAGAITEAFF. Full variable domain (rest looked up from reference TRBV5-1 and TRBJ1-1): KAGVTQTPRYLIKTRGQQVTLSCSPISGHRSVSWYQQTPGQGLQFLFEYFSETQRNKGNFPGRFSGRQFSNSRSEMNVSTLELGDSALYLCASSNAGAITEAFFGQGTRLTVV.

This clonotype has ten or more counts. The V call is TRBV6-2 or TRBV6-3, the J call TRBJ2-7; D possibly uses TRBD1 or TRBD2 (5 bases each). Germline lookup yields CDR1 MNHEY and CDR2 SVGEGT. The V end lost 7 bases, the J end lost 2 bases, and 15 bases lay between the germline ends. CDR3 length: 14 residues. The CDR3 sequence is CASKKPGPTYEQYF. CDR3 DNA sequence: TGTGCCAGCAAGAAGCCGGGACCAACCTACGAGCAGTACTTC.

The J gene is TRBJ2-7, the V gene TRBV7-9; D is unresolved. The ends were cut back, 5 bases at V and 2 bases at J, with 10 bases in the middle. Germline values: CDR1 SEHNR, CDR2 FQNEAQ (reference sequence). The CDR3 runs to 13 residues. DNA for the CDR3: TGTGCCAGCAGCCGATCTGGAGCCTACGAGCAGTACGTC. Amino acids: CASSRSGAYEQYV.

The chain couples TRBV15 to TRBJ2-1; 7 nucleotides line up with TRBD1. Germline values: CDR1 LNHNV, CDR2 YYDKDF (reference sequence). The CDR3 sequence is 13 residues long. V gave up 8 bases and J gave up 2 bases; unmatched junction bases: 3. CDR3 sequence: CATRGGTYNEQFF. The CDR3, as DNA: TGTGCCACCCGAGGGGGCACCTACAATGAGCAGTTCTTC.

This clonotype was recorded at least ten times. The chain combines TRBV7-2 with TRBJ2-1, with TRBD2 as a possible D gene (6 bases). CDR1 and CDR2 (germline): SGHTA, FQGNSA. Trimming cost V 3 bases and J 0 bases, with 18 bases left between them. The CDR3 spans 18 residues. The CDR3 sequence: CASSLRVGGLSSYNEQFF. As DNA, the CDR3 is TGTGCCAGCAGCTTGCGTGTGGGGGGACTGAGCTCCTACAATGAGCAGTTCTTC.